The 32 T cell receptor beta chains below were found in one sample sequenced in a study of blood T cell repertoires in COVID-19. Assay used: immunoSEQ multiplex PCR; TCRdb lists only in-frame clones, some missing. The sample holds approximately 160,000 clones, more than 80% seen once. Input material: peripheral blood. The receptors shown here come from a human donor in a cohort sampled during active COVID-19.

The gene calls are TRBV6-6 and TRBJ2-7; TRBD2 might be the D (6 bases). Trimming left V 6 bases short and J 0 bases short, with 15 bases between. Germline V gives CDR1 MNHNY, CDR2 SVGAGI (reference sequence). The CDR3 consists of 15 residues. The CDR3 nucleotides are TGTGCCAGCAGGATCGGGAGACAGCTCTCCTACGAGCAGTACTTC. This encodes CASRIGRQLSYEQYF.

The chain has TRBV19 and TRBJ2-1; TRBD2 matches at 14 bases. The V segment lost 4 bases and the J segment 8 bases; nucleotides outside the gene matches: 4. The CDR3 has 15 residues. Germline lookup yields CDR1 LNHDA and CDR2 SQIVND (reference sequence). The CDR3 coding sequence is TGTGCCAGTAGTACTGCGACTAGCGGGAGGGATGAGCAGTTCTTC. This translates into CASSTATSGRDEQFF. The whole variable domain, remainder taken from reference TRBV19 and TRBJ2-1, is DGGITQSPKYLFRKEGQNVTLSCEQNLNHDAMYWYRQDPGQGLRLIYYSQIVNDFQKGDIAEGYSVSREKKESFPLTVTSAQKNPTAFYLCASSTATSGRDEQFFGPGTRLTVL.

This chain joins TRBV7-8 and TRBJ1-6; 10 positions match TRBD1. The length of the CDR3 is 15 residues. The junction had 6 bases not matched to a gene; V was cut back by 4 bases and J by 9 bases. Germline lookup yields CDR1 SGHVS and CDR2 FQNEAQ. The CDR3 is CASSWRDRGGSPLHF. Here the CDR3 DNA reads TGTGCCAGCAGCTGGCGGGACAGGGGTGGTTCACCCCTCCACTTT.

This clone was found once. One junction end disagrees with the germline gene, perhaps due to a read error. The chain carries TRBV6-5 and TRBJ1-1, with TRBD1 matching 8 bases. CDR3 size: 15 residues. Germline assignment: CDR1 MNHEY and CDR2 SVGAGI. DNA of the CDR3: TGTGCCAGCAGTGACTCAGGACAGGGAGAGACTGAAGCTTTCTTT. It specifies CASSDSGQGETEAFF.

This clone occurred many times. The CDR3 DNA reads as TGTGCCAGCAGCCTCGGACAGTACACTGAAGCTTTCTTT. Its protein product is CASSLGQYTEAFF. V usage is TRBV6-5 and J usage is TRBJ1-1; a weak D match, TRBD1 (6 bases). CDR3 size: 13 residues. In germline, CDR1 is MNHEY, CDR2 SVGAGI. V lost 6 bases and J 3 bases, leaving 11 bases between the germline ends.

The CDR3 region is CASSISGGQETQYF. CDR3 nucleotides: TGTGCCAGCAGCATTTCCGGGGGCCAAGAGACCCAGTACTTC. This chain uses TRBV5-8 with TRBJ2-5; D might be TRBD2 (6 bases). Trimming pared 4 bases from V and 1 base from J, leaving 11 bases between. This CDR3 is built from 14 residues. Germline loops: CDR1 SGHTS, CDR2 YDEGEE.

CDR3 in DNA: TGCGCCAGCAGCGAAGGGGGACAGGACTATTACGAGCAGTACTTC. Translating gives CASSEGGQDYYEQYF. The chain recombines TRBV4-3 with TRBJ2-7; 8 nucleotides line up with TRBD1. The CDR3 covers 15 residues. Germline CDR1 LGHNA, CDR2 YSLEER. V lost 5 bases, J lost 4 bases, and 10 bases stayed unmatched.

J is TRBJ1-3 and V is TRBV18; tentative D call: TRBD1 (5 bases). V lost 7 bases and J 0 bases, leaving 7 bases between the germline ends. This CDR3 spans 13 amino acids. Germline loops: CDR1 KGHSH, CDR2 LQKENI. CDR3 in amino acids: CASFDSSGNTIYF. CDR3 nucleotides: TGTGCCAGCTTCGACAGCTCTGGAAACACCATATATTTT.

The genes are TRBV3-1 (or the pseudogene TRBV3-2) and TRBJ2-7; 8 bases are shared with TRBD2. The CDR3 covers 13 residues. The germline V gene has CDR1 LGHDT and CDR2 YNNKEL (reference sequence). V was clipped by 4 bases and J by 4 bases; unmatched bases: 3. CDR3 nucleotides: TGTGCCAGCAGCCCCGGGGGGGGTTACGAGCAGTACTTC. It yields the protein CASSPGGGYEQYF.

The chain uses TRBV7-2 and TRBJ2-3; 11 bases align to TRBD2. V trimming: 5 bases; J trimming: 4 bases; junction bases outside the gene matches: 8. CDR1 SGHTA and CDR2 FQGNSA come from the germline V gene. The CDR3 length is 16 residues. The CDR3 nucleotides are TGTGCCAGCAGCCTTTTAGCGGGGGGGGTCTCAGATACGCAGTATTTT. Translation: CASSLLAGGVSDTQYF.

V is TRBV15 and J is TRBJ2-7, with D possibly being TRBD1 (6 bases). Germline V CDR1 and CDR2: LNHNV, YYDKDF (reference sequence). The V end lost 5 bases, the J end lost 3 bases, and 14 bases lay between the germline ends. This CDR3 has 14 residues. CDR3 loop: CATSRSSDSYEQYF. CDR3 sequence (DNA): TGTGCCACCAGCCGAAGTTCGGACAGCTACGAGCAGTACTTC.

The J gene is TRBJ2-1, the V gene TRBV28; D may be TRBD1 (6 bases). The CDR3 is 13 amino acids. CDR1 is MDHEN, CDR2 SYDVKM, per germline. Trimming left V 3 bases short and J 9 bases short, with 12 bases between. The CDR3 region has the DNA TGTGCCAGCAGTTTTAAACAGGGATCTGAGCAGTTCTTC. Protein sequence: CASSFKQGSEQFF.

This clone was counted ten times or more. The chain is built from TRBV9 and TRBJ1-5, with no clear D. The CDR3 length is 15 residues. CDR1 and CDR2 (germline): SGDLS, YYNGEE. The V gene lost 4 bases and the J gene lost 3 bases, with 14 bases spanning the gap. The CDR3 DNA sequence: TGTGCCAGCAGCCCGAGGGTCGGATTCAATCAGCCCCAGCATTTT. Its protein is CASSPRVGFNQPQHF.

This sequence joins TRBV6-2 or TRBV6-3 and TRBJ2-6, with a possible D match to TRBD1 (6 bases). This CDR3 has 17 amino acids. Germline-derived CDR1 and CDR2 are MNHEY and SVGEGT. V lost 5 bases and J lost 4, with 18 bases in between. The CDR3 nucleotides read TGTGCCAGCAGTACCCGGACAGCCCAACCGGGGGCCAACGTCCTGACTTTC. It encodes CASSTRTAQPGANVLTF.

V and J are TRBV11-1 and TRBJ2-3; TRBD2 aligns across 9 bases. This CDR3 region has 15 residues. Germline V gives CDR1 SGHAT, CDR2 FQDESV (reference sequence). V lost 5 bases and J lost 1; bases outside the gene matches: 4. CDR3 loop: CASSDSGRRTDTQYF. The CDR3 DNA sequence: TGTGCCAGCAGCGATAGCGGGAGACGCACAGATACGCAGTATTTT.

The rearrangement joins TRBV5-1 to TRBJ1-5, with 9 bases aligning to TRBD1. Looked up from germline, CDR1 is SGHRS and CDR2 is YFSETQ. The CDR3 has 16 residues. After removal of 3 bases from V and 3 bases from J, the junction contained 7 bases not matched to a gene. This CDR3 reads CASSSGTGLNNQPQHF. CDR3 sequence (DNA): TGCGCCAGCAGCTCCGGGACAGGGCTAAACAATCAGCCCCAGCATTTT.

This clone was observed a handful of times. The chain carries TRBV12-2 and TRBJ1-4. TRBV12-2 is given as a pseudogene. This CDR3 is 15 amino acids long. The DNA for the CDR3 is TGTGCAAGTCGCTTCGGAGCCGAGGGTGGAGAAAAACTGTTTTTT. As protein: CASRFGAEGGEKLFF.

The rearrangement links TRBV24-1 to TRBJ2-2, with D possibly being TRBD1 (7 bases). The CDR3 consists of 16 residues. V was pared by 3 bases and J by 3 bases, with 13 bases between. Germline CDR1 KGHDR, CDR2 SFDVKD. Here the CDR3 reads CATSDQGGPDTGELFF. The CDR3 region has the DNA TGTGCCACCAGTGATCAGGGGGGACCCGACACCGGGGAGCTGTTTTTT.

The CDR3 here is CAISEQTSGYNEQFF. In DNA, the CDR3 is TGTGCCATCAGTGAGCAGACTAGCGGGTACAATGAGCAGTTCTTC. The chain uses TRBV10-3 and TRBJ2-1, with 10 bases aligning to TRBD2. From germline, CDR1 is ENHRY and CDR2 SYGVKD. V trimming: 2 bases; J trimming: 4 bases; junction bases outside the gene matches: 2. This CDR3 is built from 15 residues.

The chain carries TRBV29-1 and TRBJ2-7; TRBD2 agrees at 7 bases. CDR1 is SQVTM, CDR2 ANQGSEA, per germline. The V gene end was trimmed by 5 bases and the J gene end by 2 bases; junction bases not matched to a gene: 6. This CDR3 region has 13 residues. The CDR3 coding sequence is TGCAGCGTTCCCGGCGGGGGAGCCTACGAGCAGTACTTC. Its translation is CSVPGGGAYEQYF.

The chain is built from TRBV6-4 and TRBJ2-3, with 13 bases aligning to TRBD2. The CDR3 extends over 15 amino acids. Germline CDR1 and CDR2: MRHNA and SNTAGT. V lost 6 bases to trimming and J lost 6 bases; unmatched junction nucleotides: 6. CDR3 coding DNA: TGTGCCAGCAGCGATGGACTAGCGGGAGCCGATACGCAGTATTTT. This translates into CASSDGLAGADTQYF.

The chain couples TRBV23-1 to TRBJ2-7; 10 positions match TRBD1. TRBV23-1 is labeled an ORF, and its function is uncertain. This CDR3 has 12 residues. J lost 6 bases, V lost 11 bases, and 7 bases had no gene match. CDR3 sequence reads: CAAPGQGLEQYF. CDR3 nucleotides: TGCGCCGCCCCGGGACAGGGGCTCGAGCAGTACTTC.

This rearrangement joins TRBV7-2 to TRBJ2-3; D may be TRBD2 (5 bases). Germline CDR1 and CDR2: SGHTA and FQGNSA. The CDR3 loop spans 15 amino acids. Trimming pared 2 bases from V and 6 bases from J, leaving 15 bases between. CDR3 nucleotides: TGTGCCAGCAGCTTAAGCGGCCGGAAGACTGATACGCAGTATTTT. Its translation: CASSLSGRKTDTQYF.

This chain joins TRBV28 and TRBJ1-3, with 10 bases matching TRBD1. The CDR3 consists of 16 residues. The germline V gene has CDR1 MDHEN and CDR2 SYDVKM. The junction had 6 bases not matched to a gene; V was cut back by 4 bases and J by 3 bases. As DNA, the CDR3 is TGTGCCAGCAGTTCATTACGGGACAGGGGTGGAAACACCATATATTTT. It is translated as CASSSLRDRGGNTIYF.

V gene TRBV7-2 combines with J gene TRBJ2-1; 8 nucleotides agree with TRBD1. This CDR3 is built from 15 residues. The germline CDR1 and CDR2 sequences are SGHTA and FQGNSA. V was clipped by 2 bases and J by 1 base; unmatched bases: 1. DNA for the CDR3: TGTGCCAGCAGCTTAAGGGACAGGTCCTACAATGAGCAGTTCTTC. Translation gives CASSLRDRSYNEQFF. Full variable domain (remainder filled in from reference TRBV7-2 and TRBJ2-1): GAGVSQSPSNKVTEKGKDVELRCDPISGHTALYWYRQSLGQGLEFLIYFQGNSAPDKSGLPSDRFSAERTGGSVSTLTIQRTQQEDSAVYLCASSLRDRSYNEQFFGPGTRLTVL.

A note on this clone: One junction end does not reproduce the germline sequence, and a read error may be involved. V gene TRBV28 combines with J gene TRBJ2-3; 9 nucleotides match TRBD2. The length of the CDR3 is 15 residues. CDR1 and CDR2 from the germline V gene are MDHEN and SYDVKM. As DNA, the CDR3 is TGTGCCAGCAGCTTATCGTCTAGCGGGGCCGATACGCAGTATTTT. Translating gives CASSLSSSGADTQYF.

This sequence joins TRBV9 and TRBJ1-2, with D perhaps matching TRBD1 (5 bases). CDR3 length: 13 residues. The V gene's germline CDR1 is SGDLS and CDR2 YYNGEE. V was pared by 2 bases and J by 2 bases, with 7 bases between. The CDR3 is CASSVDRNYGYTF. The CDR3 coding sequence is TGTGCCAGCAGCGTCGACAGAAACTATGGCTACACCTTC.

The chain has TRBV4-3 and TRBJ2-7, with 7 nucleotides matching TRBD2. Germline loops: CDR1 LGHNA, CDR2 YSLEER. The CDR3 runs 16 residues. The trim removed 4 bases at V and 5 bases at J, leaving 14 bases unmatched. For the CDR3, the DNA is TGCGCCAGCAGCCTCCACACTAGCAGCAGCGGGGACGAGCAGTACTTC. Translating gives CASSLHTSSSGDEQYF.

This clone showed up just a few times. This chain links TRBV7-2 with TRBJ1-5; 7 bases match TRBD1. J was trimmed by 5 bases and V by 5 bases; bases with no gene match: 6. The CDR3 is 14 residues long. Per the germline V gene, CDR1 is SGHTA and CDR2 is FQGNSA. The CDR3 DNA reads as TGTGCCAGCAGCCCCCGACAGGGTGATCAGCCCCAGCATTTT. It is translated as CASSPRQGDQPQHF. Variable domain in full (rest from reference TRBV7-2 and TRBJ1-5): GAGVSQSPSNKVTEKGKDVELRCDPISGHTALYWYRQSLGQGLEFLIYFQGNSAPDKSGLPSDRFSAERTGGSVSTLTIQRTQQEDSAVYLCASSPRQGDQPQHFGDGTRLSIL.

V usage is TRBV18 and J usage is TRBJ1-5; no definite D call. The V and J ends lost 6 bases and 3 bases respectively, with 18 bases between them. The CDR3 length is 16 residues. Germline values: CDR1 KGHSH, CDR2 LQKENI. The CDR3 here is CASSPSSWAPNQPQHF. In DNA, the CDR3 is TGTGCCAGCTCCCCCTCAAGCTGGGCCCCCAATCAGCCCCAGCATTTT.

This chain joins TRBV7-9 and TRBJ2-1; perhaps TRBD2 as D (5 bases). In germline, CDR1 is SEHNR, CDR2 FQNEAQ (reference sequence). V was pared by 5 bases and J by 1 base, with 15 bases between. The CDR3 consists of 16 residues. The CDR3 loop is CASSPRVSGSYNEQFF. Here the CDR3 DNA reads TGTGCCAGCAGCCCACGTGTGAGCGGTTCCTACAATGAGCAGTTCTTC.

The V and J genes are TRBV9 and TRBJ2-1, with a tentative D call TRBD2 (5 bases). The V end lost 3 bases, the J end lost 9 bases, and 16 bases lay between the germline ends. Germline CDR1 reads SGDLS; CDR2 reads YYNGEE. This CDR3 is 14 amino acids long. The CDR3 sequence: CASSDTGNSAEQFF. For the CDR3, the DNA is TGTGCCAGCAGCGATACCGGGAACTCGGCTGAGCAGTTCTTC.